This T cell receptor beta chain originates from a study of CD8+CD57+ T cells in acquired aplastic anemia. The sequenced patients had an expansion of CD8+CD57+ cells seen by flow cytometry. CDR3 length: 9 amino acids. CDR1 and CDR2 (germline): SGHTA, FQGNSA. This clonotype was counted once. A read error may produce the germline difference seen at one junction end. For CDR3 and TCR beta VDJ profiling, genomic DNA was the template used. From the reads, TCRdb called clonotypes with MiXCR, one entry per CDR3 protein. Of roughly 180,000 distinct CDR3 sequences in the sample, around 63% were seen once. Sequenced sample: sorted CD4+, CD8+, or CD8+CD57+ T cells (not recorded which) from PBMCs. The chain is built from TRBV7-2 and TRBJ1-1; D ambiguous. The receptor was isolated from a human donor with aplastic anemia. CDR3 DNA sequence: TGTGCCAGCAGCTTACGGTTCGGGTTT. It translates to CASSLRFGF.